This T cell receptor beta chain appears in the sequencing data of a study of cytomegalovirus exposure and HLA in healthy donors. Background on the study: Inside one of the first data releases sat about 85 million unique TCRs taken from HLA-typed donors.

This clone was detected once. As yet, its antigen is unknown. Germline V gives CDR1 LNHDA, CDR2 SQIVND (reference sequence). Trimming pared 6 bases from V and 2 bases from J, leaving 13 bases between. The CDR3 contains 14 residues. Use of 60 Vbeta and 13 Jbeta primers characterized the PCR. Produced via immunoSEQ multiplex PCR; TCRdb's table is partial and in-frame only. The data hold about 140,000 clones, with 75% to 85% observed a single time. Study-wide results and limits: Rarity characterized most TCR sequences, yet some public TCRs appeared in many donors. Later analysis identified a missense DCLRE1C variant that was linked to TCR beta V- and J-gene trimming. Presence/absence analyses treated sequencing depth as roughly uniform across donors.

Sample: PBMCs. The V and J genes are TRBV19 and TRBJ1-1; possible D gene TRBD1, 6 bases. The TCR was taken from a female donor in good health and CMV-seronegative. In DNA, the CDR3 is TGTGCCAGTAGCAGTCACAGGGACAACACTGAAGCTTTCTTT. This sequence encodes CASSSHRDNTEAFF.